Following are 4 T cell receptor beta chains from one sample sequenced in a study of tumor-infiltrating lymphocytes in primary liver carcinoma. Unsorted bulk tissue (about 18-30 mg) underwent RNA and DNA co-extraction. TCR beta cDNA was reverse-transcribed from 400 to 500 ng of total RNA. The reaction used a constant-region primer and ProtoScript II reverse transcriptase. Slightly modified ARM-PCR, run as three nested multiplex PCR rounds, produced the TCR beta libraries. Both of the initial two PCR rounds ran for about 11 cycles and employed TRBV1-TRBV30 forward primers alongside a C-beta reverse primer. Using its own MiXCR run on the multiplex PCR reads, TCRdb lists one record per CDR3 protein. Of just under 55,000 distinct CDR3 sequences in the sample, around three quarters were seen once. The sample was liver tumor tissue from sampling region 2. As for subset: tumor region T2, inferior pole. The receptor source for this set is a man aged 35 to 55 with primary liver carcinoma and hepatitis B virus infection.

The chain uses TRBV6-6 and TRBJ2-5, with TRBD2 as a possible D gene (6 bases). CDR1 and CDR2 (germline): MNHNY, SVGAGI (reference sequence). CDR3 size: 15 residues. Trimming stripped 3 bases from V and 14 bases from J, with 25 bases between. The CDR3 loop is CASSYGTSFGETHYF. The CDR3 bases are TGTGCCAGCAGTTATGGAACTAGCTTTGGGGAGACTCATTACTTC.

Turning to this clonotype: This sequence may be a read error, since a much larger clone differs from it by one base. CDR3 protein: CASSLQGRVWANVLTF. The CDR3 DNA is TGTGCCAGCAGTCTCCAGGGACGGGTCTGGGCCAACGTCCTGACTTTC. J is TRBJ2-6 and V is TRBV28; D may match TRBD1 or TRBD2 (5 bases each). Looked up from germline, CDR1 is MDHEN and CDR2 is SYDVKM. The CDR3 extends over 16 amino acids. V lost 5 bases and J lost 5, with 16 bases in between.

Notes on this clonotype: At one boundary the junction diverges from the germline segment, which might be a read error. The CDR3 is CSGLPGQGADEHFF. The CDR3 DNA follows: TGCAGCGGATTGCCGGGACAGGGGGCGGATGAACACTTCTTT. This sequence joins TRBV29-1 and TRBJ2-1, with 12 bases that match TRBD1. The CDR3 has 14 amino acids. Germline loops: CDR1 SQVTM, CDR2 ANQGSEA.

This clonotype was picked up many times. Here the CDR3 DNA reads TGTGCCAGCAGCTTAGGGACAAACACCGGGGAGCTGTTTTTT. As protein: CASSLGTNTGELFF. The genes are TRBV7-9 and TRBJ2-2; the D gene is possibly TRBD1 (5 bases). Germline-derived CDR1 and CDR2 are SEHNR and FQNEAQ (reference sequence). This CDR3 has 14 residues. Trimming took off 1 base at V and 2 bases at J, with 5 bases between the two ends.